Included here is one T cell receptor (beta chain) sequence, with context. Its antigen is not identified. Germline lookup yields CDR1 SGHTA and CDR2 FQGNSA. This CDR3 comprises 13 residues. V was clipped by 5 bases and J by 4 bases, with 8 bases between them. The source of the sample is a study of T cells after yellow fever vaccination. General study findings and limits: Researchers noted that a small share of clonotypes showed up in both CD4 and CD8 compartments. At under 97% for CD4 and approximately 88% for CD8, most primary-vaccination clones showed up again after the booster.

TCRdb redid the calling of the 5' RACE reads with MiXCR, one entry per CDR3 protein. The sample contains 150,000 to 200,000 distinct CDR3 sequences, about 6% of which appear only once. V and J are TRBV7-2 and TRBJ2-2; D gene ambiguous. This TCR derives from a young man who received the YFV17D yellow fever vaccine. Source: CD4+ T cells sorted from PBMCs, taken on the day of the first yellow fever vaccination. In DNA, the CDR3 is TGTGCCAGCAGCACCTCCCCCACCGGGGAGCTGTTTTTT. Translating gives CASSTSPTGELFF.